The 32 T cell receptor beta chains in this list originate from one sample, sequenced in a study of blood T cell repertoires in COVID-19. The table came from immunoSEQ multiplex PCR; TCRdb's copy has only in-frame clones and leaves some out. Of 380,000 or so clones in the sample, nearly 90% were seen once. The sequencing sample was made of PBMCs or T cells enriched from blood (not recorded which). Receptors were obtained from a woman aged 40 to 49 with acute COVID-19.

The V and J genes are TRBV7-8 and TRBJ2-1, with D perhaps matching TRBD2 (5 bases). V lost 6 bases, J lost 8 bases, and 17 bases lay in between. Germline CDR1 reads SGHVS; CDR2 reads FQNEAQ. The length of the CDR3 is 14 residues. For the CDR3, the DNA is TGTGCCAGCAGACCCACCCCCGGGGAACATGAGCAGTTCTTC. Protein sequence: CASRPTPGEHEQFF.

Note on this clone: A junction end diverges from the germline sequence, so it may reflect a read error. This rearrangement joins TRBV19 to TRBJ1-5; 7 bases are shared with TRBD1. The V gene's germline CDR1 is LNHDA and CDR2 SQIVND (reference sequence). The CDR3 has 12 amino acids. The CDR3 loop is CASKSRDSHPIF. CDR3 DNA sequence: TGTGCCAGTAAGTCGCGGGACAGCCACCCGATTTTT.

The chain recombines TRBV2 with TRBJ2-5, with 8 positions matching TRBD2. CDR1 is SNHLY and CDR2 is FYNNEI in the germline V gene. Trimming at V came to 6 bases and at J to 4 bases, leaving 13 bases not matched to a gene. The CDR3 has 16 amino acids. The CDR3 sequence is CASSRERGMVRETQYF. As DNA, the CDR3 is TGTGCCAGCAGCCGGGAGCGGGGGATGGTACGAGAGACCCAGTACTTC.

The rearrangement joins TRBV28 to TRBJ2-5; 9 bases map to TRBD1. The CDR3 runs 15 residues. CDR1 is MDHEN, CDR2 SYDVKM, per germline. The junction had 5 bases not matched to a gene; V was cut back by 3 bases and J by 3 bases. CDR3 sequence (DNA): TGTGCCAGCAGTTTTGCCGACAGGGGGAAAGAGACCCAGTACTTC. Encoded protein: CASSFADRGKETQYF.

The chain employs TRBV29-1 and TRBJ1-2, with 7 bases lining up with TRBD1. CDR1 and CDR2 from the germline V gene are SQVTM and ANQGSEA. The CDR3 spans 13 residues. V shed 7 bases and J 5 bases; nucleotides not matched to a gene: 10. CDR3 nucleotides: TGCAGCGCTAGAGGACAGGTGGATTATGGCTACACCTTC. Translating gives CSARGQVDYGYTF.

CDR3: CASSLGTGHGNTIYF. The CDR3 DNA reads TGTGCCAGCAGCCTCGGGACAGGACATGGAAACACCATATATTTT. V and J are TRBV7-9 and TRBJ1-3, with 8 positions matching TRBD1. This CDR3 region has 15 residues. CDR1 and CDR2 from the germline V gene are SEHNR and FQNEAQ (reference sequence). The junction had 6 bases not matched to a gene; V was cut back by 5 bases and J by 3 bases.

V gene TRBV11-2 combines with J gene TRBJ1-5; D is unclear. Looked up from germline, CDR1 is SGHAT and CDR2 is FQNNGV. The CDR3 spans 16 residues. Trimming left V 3 bases short and J 0 bases short, with 12 bases between. CDR3 sequence: CASSFPSYDSNQPQHF. The CDR3 bases are TGTGCCAGCAGCTTCCCCAGTTACGATAGCAATCAGCCCCAGCATTTT.

The sample holds one count of this clone. The chain recombines TRBV5-1 with TRBJ1-1, with D perhaps TRBD1 (5 bases). Trimming left V 2 bases short and J 7 bases short, with 12 bases between. CDR3 length: 13 amino acids. Germline loops: CDR1 SGHRS, CDR2 YFSETQ. CDR3 bases: TGCGCCAGCAGCTTATCAGGGTCGAGTGAAGCTTTCTTT. Its protein is CASSLSGSSEAFF.

The chain uses TRBV7-9 and TRBJ2-1; TRBD1 matches at 12 bases. The junction had 6 bases not matched to a gene; V was cut back by 4 bases and J by 8 bases. Per germline, CDR1 SEHNR and CDR2 FQNEAQ (reference sequence). The CDR3 has 15 residues. The CDR3 protein is CASSWGQGAEDEQFF. In DNA form, the CDR3 reads TGTGCCAGCAGCTGGGGACAGGGGGCTGAGGATGAGCAGTTCTTC. Supplemented by reference TRBV7-9 and TRBJ2-1, the full variable domain reads DTGVSQNPRHKITKRGQNVTFRCDPISEHNRLYWYRQTLGQGPEFLTYFQNEAQLEKSRLLSDRFSAERPKGSFSTLEIQRTEQGDSAMYLCASSWGQGAEDEQFFGPGTRLTVL.

The genes are TRBV7-9 and TRBJ2-7; 9 nucleotides match TRBD2. CDR1 and CDR2 from the germline V gene are SEHNR and FQNEAQ (reference sequence). CDR3 size: 15 residues. V lost 4 bases to trimming and J lost 2 bases; unmatched junction nucleotides: 6. The CDR3 sequence is CASSSLAGYAYEQYF. The CDR3 region has the DNA TGTGCCAGCAGCTCCCTAGCGGGGTACGCCTACGAGCAGTACTTC.

This chain joins TRBV9 and TRBJ2-1; D might be TRBD2 (6 bases). The CDR3 sequence is 14 residues long. Trimming removed 4 bases at V and 9 bases at J, with 17 bases between. Germline CDR1 reads SGDLS; CDR2 reads YYNGEE. CDR3 coding DNA: TGTGCCAGCAGCTTCCGGGAGCGGAGTGGTGAGCAGTTCTTC. Encoded protein: CASSFRERSGEQFF.

This clone has a single count. This rearrangement joins TRBV5-4 to TRBJ1-4; D is ambiguous. The germline CDR1 and CDR2 sequences are SGHNT and YYREEE (reference sequence). The CDR3 is made up of 14 amino acids. V was trimmed by 4 bases and J by 4 bases, leaving 11 bases between them. CDR3 residues: CASSPSQLNEKLFF. The CDR3 coding sequence is TGTGCCAGCAGCCCCTCCCAACTTAATGAAAAACTGTTTTTT.

The chain has TRBV27 and TRBJ2-5; 10 bases are shared with TRBD1. The CDR3 consists of 14 residues. Looked up from germline, CDR1 is MNHEY and CDR2 is SMNVEV (reference sequence). Trimming took 4 bases from V and 4 from J; bases not matched to a gene: 3. CDR3 sequence reads: CASSWTGGRETQYF. CDR3 in DNA: TGTGCCAGCAGTTGGACAGGGGGTCGAGAGACCCAGTACTTC.

The chain recombines TRBV3-1 (or the pseudogene TRBV3-2) with TRBJ1-1, with 8 positions matching TRBD1. V was pared by 2 bases and J by 5 bases, with 4 bases of the junction left unmatched. Germline V gives CDR1 LGHDT, CDR2 YNNKEL (reference sequence). CDR3 size: 14 residues. CDR3 in DNA: TGTGCCAGCAGCCAATCGACAGGGGTTACTGAAGCTTTCTTT. Translation gives CASSQSTGVTEAFF.

The genes are TRBV12-3 or TRBV12-4 and TRBJ1-1; weak D call: TRBD1 (6 bases). V shed 6 bases and J shed 0 bases, with 8 bases lying between them. The CDR3 has 13 amino acids. The CDR3 loop reads CASRDRLNTEAFF. DNA of the CDR3: TGTGCCAGCAGAGACAGGTTGAACACTGAAGCTTTCTTT.

The chain joins TRBV20-1 to TRBJ1-6; tentatively, D is TRBD1 (6 bases). V was shortened by 3 bases and J by 8 bases, with 14 bases between the two germline ends. Germline CDR1 and CDR2: DFQATT and SNEGSKA (reference sequence). CDR3 length equals 14 residues. The CDR3 here is CSASTGIFDSPLHF. CDR3 in DNA: TGCAGTGCTAGTACAGGGATCTTTGATTCACCCCTCCACTTT.

The DNA of the CDR3 is TGTGCCAGCAGCGTGGGGAGAGGAAACACCATATATTTT. Encoded protein: CASSVGRGNTIYF. The chain has TRBV11-3 and TRBJ1-3; D gene ambiguous. V was clipped by 5 bases and J by 4 bases, with 9 bases between them. Per the germline V gene, CDR1 is SGHNT and CDR2 is YENEEA. The CDR3 runs to 13 residues.

V gene TRBV9 combines with J gene TRBJ1-1; 7 bases match TRBD1. CDR3 size: 15 residues. The junction had 5 bases not matched to a gene; V was cut back by 3 bases and J by 0 bases. Germline values: CDR1 SGDLS, CDR2 YYNGEE. CDR3 loop: CASSAKTGMNTEAFF. Here the CDR3 DNA reads TGTGCCAGCAGCGCAAAGACAGGGATGAACACTGAAGCTTTCTTT. Using reference TRBV9 and TRBJ1-1 for the parts outside the CDR3, the full variable domain is DSGVTQTPKHLITATGQRVTLRCSPRSGDLSVYWYQQSLDQGLQFLIQYYNGEERAKGNILERFSAQQFPDLHSELNLSSLELGDSALYFCASSAKTGMNTEAFFGQGTRLTVV.

In regard to this clone: The identical CDR3 is also encoded by other nucleotide sequences in the sample. The chain employs TRBV7-9 and TRBJ1-5; weak D call: TRBD1 (5 bases). Trimming took off 5 bases at V and 6 bases at J, with 14 bases between the two ends. The germline gives CDR1 SEHNR, CDR2 FQNEAQ (reference sequence). This CDR3 has 14 residues. CDR3 nucleotides: TGTGCCAGCAGCCTGGGGGGATTAGGTCAGCCCCAGCATTTT. It encodes CASSLGGLGQPQHF.

The chain employs TRBV3-1 (or the pseudogene TRBV3-2) and TRBJ1-1; 8 bases are shared with TRBD1. The CDR3 runs to 16 residues. The junction had 9 bases not matched to a gene; V was cut back by 1 base and J by 5 bases. In germline, CDR1 is LGHDT, CDR2 YNNKEL (reference sequence). CDR3 coding DNA: TGTGCCAGCAGCCAAGGGGTCTGGGACAGGATAACTGAAGCTTTCTTT. The encoded protein is CASSQGVWDRITEAFF.

The rearrangement uses TRBV19 and TRBJ2-5; 9 nucleotides align to TRBD1. Per the germline V gene, CDR1 is LNHDA and CDR2 is SQIVND (reference sequence). V gave up 6 bases and J gave up 2 bases; unmatched junction bases: 1. This CDR3 has 13 residues. The DNA for the CDR3 is TGTGCCAGTAGGGGACAGGGACAAGAGACCCAGTACTTC. Translated, it gives CASRGQGQETQYF.

This clone was observed a few times. V is TRBV3-1 (or the pseudogene TRBV3-2) and J is TRBJ1-2; D ambiguous. V was clipped by 1 base and J by 7 bases, with 10 bases between them. From germline, CDR1 is LGHDT and CDR2 YNNKEL (reference sequence). CDR3 length equals 13 residues. Here the CDR3 DNA reads TGTGCCAGCAGCCAAGCTTGGGCCGTTGGCTACACCTTC. Protein product: CASSQAWAVGYTF.

This chain uses TRBV15 with TRBJ1-6, with 7 bases that match TRBD1. V shed 3 bases, J shed 9 bases, and the junction held 11 bases outside the gene matches. The CDR3 consists of 16 residues. Germline V CDR1 and CDR2: LNHNV, YYDKDF (reference sequence). DNA for the CDR3: TGTGCCACCAGCAGCCGACAGGGAGGATCAGGTTCACCCCTCCACTTT. The encoded protein is CATSSRQGGSGSPLHF. Looking up the rest from reference TRBV15 and TRBJ1-6 gives the full variable domain: DAMVIQNPRYQVTQFGKPVTLSCSQTLNHNVMYWYQQKSSQAPKLLFHYYDKDFNNEADTPDNFQSRRPNTSFCFLDIRSPGLGDTAMYLCATSSRQGGSGSPLHFGNGTRLTVT.

The chain carries TRBV6-1 and TRBJ2-7, with 9 bases fitting TRBD2. Germline V gene sequence: CDR1 MNHNS, CDR2 SASEGT. The V and J ends lost 2 bases and 5 bases, in that order; junction bases with no gene match: 4. This CDR3 spans 14 amino acids. Written as DNA, the CDR3 is TGTGCCAGCAGTGAAAGCGGGGGGATCAACGAGCAGTACTTC. Translating it yields CASSESGGINEQYF.

The rearrangement joins TRBV30 to TRBJ1-5; possibly TRBD1 for D (6 bases). The V gene lost 5 bases and the J gene lost 1 base, with 12 bases spanning the gap. CDR3 length: 14 amino acids. Germline assignment: CDR1 GTSNPN and CDR2 SVGIG (reference sequence). As DNA, the CDR3 is TGTGCCTGGTCTCCGGGACAAAGCAATCAGCCCCAGCATTTT. Protein product: CAWSPGQSNQPQHF.

The chain is built from TRBV4-1 and TRBJ2-7; 7 bases fit TRBD1. Germline trimming cut 3 bases from V and 3 bases from J; bases unmatched to any gene: 2. The CDR3 contains 13 residues. CDR1 and CDR2 from the germline V gene are MGHRA and YSYEKL. The CDR3 region is CASSQTGRYEQYF. DNA for the CDR3: TGCGCCAGCAGCCAGACAGGGCGCTACGAGCAGTACTTC.

The chain combines TRBV6-1 with TRBJ1-3; D remains unclear. Trimming stripped 1 base from V and 6 bases from J, with 10 bases between. This CDR3 contains 14 residues. CDR1 and CDR2 (germline): MNHNS, SASEGT. CDR3 region: CASSEGGTVNTIYF. The CDR3 DNA is TGTGCCAGCAGTGAAGGCGGCACGGTAAACACCATATATTTT.

The chain recombines TRBV3-1 (or the pseudogene TRBV3-2) with TRBJ1-1; D remains unclear. Germline CDR1 and CDR2: LGHDT and YNNKEL (reference sequence). The CDR3 spans 12 residues. The ends were cut back, 5 bases at V and 0 bases at J, with 4 bases in the middle. The CDR3 here is CASSYMNTEAFF. CDR3 sequence (DNA): TGTGCCAGCAGCTACATGAACACTGAAGCTTTCTTT.

In the case of this clone: A junction boundary mismatches the germline segment, possibly from a read error. The chain carries TRBV2 and TRBJ1-5; 7 nucleotides match TRBD1. Looked up from germline, CDR1 is SNHLY and CDR2 is FYNNEI. The length of the CDR3 is 15 residues. The chain's CDR3 is CASGDTGVDNQPQHF. CDR3 DNA sequence: TGTGCCAGCGGTGACACAGGGGTGGATAATCAGCCCCAGCATTTT.

This clone came up once. The chain couples TRBV27 to TRBJ1-1; D is ambiguous. Per the germline V gene, CDR1 is MNHEY and CDR2 is SMNVEV (reference sequence). The CDR3 is made up of 11 amino acids. Trimming shortened V by 7 bases and J by 8 bases, and 11 bases separated the two germline ends. DNA for the CDR3: TGTGCCAGCATCTCGGGGAGGGAAGCTTTCTTT. It yields the protein CASISGREAFF.

The gene calls are TRBV24-1 and TRBJ2-5, with TRBD2 matching over 7 bases. V lost 0 bases and J lost 2; bases outside the gene matches: 11. The germline gives CDR1 KGHDR, CDR2 SFDVKD. This CDR3 has 18 residues. CDR3 sequence reads: CATSDLPAGGSPQETQYF. For the CDR3, the DNA is TGTGCCACCAGTGATTTGCCAGCTGGCGGGAGCCCTCAAGAGACCCAGTACTTC.

The chain joins TRBV3-1 (or the pseudogene TRBV3-2) to TRBJ2-1; TRBD1 matches 7 bases. Germline assignment: CDR1 LGHDT and CDR2 YNNKEL (reference sequence). The ends lost 4 bases at V and 0 bases at J; junction bases unmatched: 9. The CDR3 contains 17 residues. CDR3 nucleotides: TGTGCCAGCAGCCGCACCTCGGACAGGAGCTCCTACAATGAGCAGTTCTTC. This gives the protein CASSRTSDRSSYNEQFF.